Each of the 23 T cell receptor beta chains below was sequenced from the same sample in a study of blood T cell repertoires in COVID-19. TCRdb's copy holds only in-frame clones and misses some; the assay was immunoSEQ multiplex PCR. The repertoire holds 130,000 to 150,000 clones, roughly 80% seen once, with over 8.5% in the top ten. Sequences were obtained from peripheral blood. Receptors were obtained from a man in his fifties with active or convalescent COVID-19.

This clone was recorded a few times. V and J are TRBV19 and TRBJ2-7, with 9 bases that match TRBD1. The V gene's germline CDR1 is LNHDA and CDR2 SQIVND (reference sequence). Trimming cost V 6 bases and J 2 bases; bases outside gene matches: 5. There are 14 residues in the CDR3. The CDR3 DNA reads as TGTGCCAGTAGCGGACAGGGGAGGGCCTACGAGCAGTACTTC. Translated, it gives CASSGQGRAYEQYF.

This clone was seen a handful of times. The chain employs TRBV28 and TRBJ1-4; D is ambiguous. Between the trimmed V and J ends, which lost 4 bases and 8 bases, there was a span of 17 bases. This CDR3 contains 15 residues. The germline gives CDR1 MDHEN, CDR2 SYDVKM. The CDR3 protein is CASSSSLGSGEKLFF. In nucleotides, the CDR3 is TGTGCCAGCAGTTCCTCTTTGGGGAGTGGCGAAAAACTGTTTTTT.

The chain combines TRBV28 with TRBJ1-3, with no clear D. CDR3 length: 14 residues. V shed 8 bases and J shed 5 bases, with 16 bases lying between them. Germline-derived CDR1 and CDR2 are MDHEN and SYDVKM. The CDR3 region has the DNA TGTGCCAGCGGCCCTCCCGGGAGTAGAAACACCATATATTTT. It translates to CASGPPGSRNTIYF. Full variable domain (missing parts from reference TRBV28 and TRBJ1-3): DVKVTQSSRYLVKRTGEKVFLECVQDMDHENMFWYRQDPGLGLRLIYFSYDVKMKEKGDIPEGYSVSREKKERFSLILESASTNQTSMYLCASGPPGSRNTIYFGEGSWLTVV.

The chain combines TRBV28 with TRBJ2-2, with TRBD1 matching 7 bases. Germline V gives CDR1 MDHEN, CDR2 SYDVKM. The CDR3 is made up of 16 amino acids. After removal of 3 bases from V and 0 bases from J, the junction contained 4 bases not matched to a gene. CDR3 sequence (DNA): TGTGCCAGCAGTTTTGACAGGGACGCGAACACCGGGGAGCTGTTTTTT. Amino acid sequence: CASSFDRDANTGELFF.

V and J are TRBV11-3 and TRBJ2-1; D is perhaps TRBD1 (6 bases). The CDR3 has 15 amino acids. The germline V gene has CDR1 SGHNT and CDR2 YENEEA. The ends were cut back, 5 bases at V and 2 bases at J, with 13 bases in the middle. The CDR3 DNA sequence: TGTGCCAGCAGCCGCACAGGGAATACCTACAATGAGCAGTTCTTC. Its translation is CASSRTGNTYNEQFF.

This clone was seen just once. CDR3 sequence reads: CATSPYGDTQYF. The CDR3 bases are TGTGCCACCAGCCCCTATGGAGATACGCAGTATTTT. The V gene is TRBV15, the J gene TRBJ2-3; D uncertain. CDR3 size: 12 residues. Germline values: CDR1 LNHNV, CDR2 YYDKDF (reference sequence). Deletions cut 5 bases from V and 5 bases from J, with 8 bases between.

This chain connects TRBV6-1 to TRBJ1-6, with 9 bases matching TRBD1. Germline lookup yields CDR1 MNHNS and CDR2 SASEGT. Trimming at V came to 4 bases and at J to 3 bases, leaving 4 bases not matched to a gene. The CDR3 consists of 16 residues. Written as DNA, the CDR3 is TGTGCCAGCAGTGCCGGGACAGGGAACTATAATTCACCCCTCCACTTT. Translated, it gives CASSAGTGNYNSPLHF.

This clone occurred a few times. The gene calls are TRBV6-5 and TRBJ2-7; 7 nucleotides align to TRBD1. The J segment lost 0 bases and the V segment lost 0 bases, leaving 5 bases of the junction unmatched. The germline CDR1 and CDR2 sequences are MNHEY and SVGAGI. The CDR3 spans 16 residues. The CDR3 DNA reads TGTGCCAGCAGTTACTCGACAGGGCCACCCTCCTACGAGCAGTACTTC. Translated: CASSYSTGPPSYEQYF.

This chain connects TRBV19 to TRBJ1-5; a possible D gene is TRBD1 (5 bases). The V and J ends lost 6 bases and 0 bases respectively, with 15 bases between them. The CDR3 is 16 residues long. Germline V gene lookup returns CDR1 LNHDA and CDR2 SQIVND (reference sequence). In DNA form, the CDR3 reads TGTGCCAGTAGGCTCCGGGGGGACCCTAGCAATCAGCCCCAGCATTTT. Translation gives CASRLRGDPSNQPQHF.

The chain links TRBV5-4 to TRBJ2-3, with a possible D match to TRBD2 (6 bases). CDR1 is SGHNT, CDR2 YYREEE, per germline (reference sequence). V was shortened by 4 bases and J by 4 bases, with 10 bases between the two germline ends. The CDR3 totals 13 residues. The CDR3 DNA follows: TGTGCCAGCAGCCCGAGGAGGGCAGATACGCAGTATTTT. It codes for CASSPRRADTQYF.

The chain joins TRBV28 to TRBJ1-2, with 8 bases aligning to TRBD1. The germline V gene encodes CDR1 MDHEN and CDR2 SYDVKM. The J segment lost 6 bases and the V segment lost 6 bases, leaving 6 bases of the junction unmatched. This CDR3 has 13 amino acids. CDR3 sequence reads: CASRQGARDGYTF. CDR3 coding DNA: TGTGCCAGCAGGCAGGGGGCAAGGGATGGCTACACCTTC.

The CDR3, as DNA: TGTGCCAGCAGCTTACAATACGCAGGCGACAACGAGCAGTACTTC. Translated: CASSLQYAGDNEQYF. The chain recombines TRBV11-2 with TRBJ2-7; D not certain. Germline CDR1 and CDR2: SGHAT and FQNNGV. V lost 2 bases and J 5 bases, leaving 16 bases between the germline ends. The CDR3 consists of 15 residues. The whole variable domain, filled in from reference TRBV11-2 and TRBJ2-7, reads EAGVAQSPRYKIIEKRQSVAFWCNPISGHATLYWYQQILGQGPKLLIQFQNNGVVDDSQLPKDRFSAERLKGVDSTLKIQPAKLEDSAVYLCASSLQYAGDNEQYFGPGTRLTVT.

The chain employs TRBV10-3 and TRBJ2-2, with 8 bases identical to TRBD2. This CDR3 contains 16 residues. With 5 bases clipped from V and 7 bases from J, the junction kept 12 bases outside the gene matches. Germline V CDR1 and CDR2: ENHRY, SYGVKD. The CDR3 DNA follows: TGTGCCATCAGTACGGTCTGGCGGGAGGAAGGCGGGGAGCTGTTTTTT. This codes for CAISTVWREEGGELFF.

The V gene is TRBV4-1, the J gene TRBJ2-3; 7 nucleotides line up with TRBD2. This CDR3 has 20 amino acids. The germline gives CDR1 MGHRA, CDR2 YSYEKL. J gave up 1 base and V 1 base, and 17 bases lay outside the gene matches. CDR3 sequence reads: CASSQGALRKTSVRTDTQYF. The CDR3 coding sequence is TGCGCCAGCAGCCAAGGAGCGTTAAGGAAAACTAGCGTTCGCACAGATACGCAGTATTTT.

The rearrangement joins TRBV5-4 to TRBJ2-5; unclear D gene. The germline V and J ends were trimmed by 4 bases and 5 bases, with 9 bases remaining between them. Per the germline V gene, CDR1 is SGHNT and CDR2 is YYREEE (reference sequence). The CDR3 has 12 amino acids. The DNA of the CDR3 is TGTGCCAGCAGCGATCCCGGGGAGACCCAGTACTTC. This codes for CASSDPGETQYF. Full variable domain (missing parts from reference TRBV5-4 and TRBJ2-5): ETGVTQSPTHLIKTRGQQVTLRCSSQSGHNTVSWYQQALGQGPQFIFQYYREEENGRGNFPPRFSGLQFPNYSSELNVNALELDDSALYLCASSDPGETQYFGPGTRLLVL.

The rearrangement uses TRBV11-1 and TRBJ2-5, with unresolved D. The length of the CDR3 is 12 residues. Germline V lookup: CDR1 SGHAT, CDR2 FQDESV (reference sequence). V was shortened by 5 bases and J by 0 bases, with 4 bases between the two germline ends. This chain's CDR3 is CASSPYQETQYF. In DNA form, the CDR3 reads TGTGCCAGCAGCCCGTACCAAGAGACCCAGTACTTC.

Only a few counts were recorded for this clone. J is TRBJ1-4 and V is TRBV4-2; D may be TRBD1 (5 bases). V was shortened by 1 base and J by 7 bases, with 16 bases between the two germline ends. The germline gives CDR1 LGHNA, CDR2 YNFKEQ. This CDR3 spans 16 amino acids. The CDR3 bases are TGTGCCAGCAGCCAAGCCCACGGGACGGGGGTTGAAAAACTGTTTTTT. The encoded protein is CASSQAHGTGVEKLFF.

This clone occurred a few times. The rearrangement joins TRBV5-1 to TRBJ1-2, with 8 bases lining up with TRBD1. CDR3 size: 14 residues. Germline V lookup: CDR1 SGHRS, CDR2 YFSETQ. V lost 5 bases, J lost 5 bases, and 8 bases stayed unmatched. CDR3 loop: CASSSGGAEYGYTF. In nucleotides, the CDR3 is TGCGCCAGCAGTTCAGGGGGCGCGGAATATGGCTACACCTTC. Using reference TRBV5-1 and TRBJ1-2 for the parts outside the CDR3, the full variable domain is KAGVTQTPRYLIKTRGQQVTLSCSPISGHRSVSWYQQTPGQGLQFLFEYFSETQRNKGNFPGRFSGRQFSNSRSEMNVSTLELGDSALYLCASSSGGAEYGYTFGSGTRLTVV.

The rearrangement joins TRBV6-6 to TRBJ1-6, with 7 positions matching TRBD1. Germline V CDR1 and CDR2: MNHNY, SVGAGI (reference sequence). Unmatched junction bases numbered 4, after V lost 5 bases and J lost 6 bases. The CDR3 is 14 amino acids. CDR3 sequence: CASSAGQINSPLHF. CDR3 coding DNA: TGTGCCAGCAGTGCGGGACAGATTAATTCACCCCTCCACTTT.

The chain has TRBV9 and TRBJ1-2, with 9 positions matching TRBD1. Germline V lookup: CDR1 SGDLS, CDR2 YYNGEE. V was pared by 0 bases and J by 8 bases, with 5 bases of the junction left unmatched. This CDR3 has 14 amino acids. CDR3: CASSVGGTGYGYTF. The CDR3 DNA reads as TGTGCCAGCAGCGTAGGTGGGACAGGGTACGGCTACACCTTC.

This chain joins TRBV19 and TRBJ2-1; D is uncertain. CDR3 length equals 15 residues. Trimming stripped 5 bases from V and 2 bases from J, with 13 bases between. Looked up from germline, CDR1 is LNHDA and CDR2 is SQIVND (reference sequence). The CDR3 DNA reads as TGTGCCAGTAGTCCCCGGGTAGCAACCTACAATGAGCAGTTCTTC. It specifies CASSPRVATYNEQFF. The variable domain in full, with the rest retrieved from reference TRBV19 and TRBJ2-1, is DGGITQSPKYLFRKEGQNVTLSCEQNLNHDAMYWYRQDPGQGLRLIYYSQIVNDFQKGDIAEGYSVSREKKESFPLTVTSAQKNPTAFYLCASSPRVATYNEQFFGPGTRLTVL.

The chain is built from TRBV9 and TRBJ2-7, with D possibly matching TRBD2 (5 bases). Germline V gene data show CDR1 as SGDLS and CDR2 as YYNGEE. The V end was cut by 0 bases, the J end by 0 bases, with 7 bases between. This CDR3 spans 14 amino acids. CDR3 amino acids: CASSVVDYSYEQYF. CDR3 coding DNA: TGTGCCAGCAGCGTAGTCGACTACTCCTACGAGCAGTACTTC.

This chain uses TRBV10-3 with TRBJ1-1; TRBD1 matches at 7 bases. V lost 11 bases to trimming and J lost 3 bases; unmatched junction nucleotides: 9. This CDR3 spans 13 amino acids. From germline, CDR1 is ENHRY and CDR2 SYGVKD. The CDR3 protein is CAGGGTGDTEAFF. CDR3 nucleotide sequence: TGTGCCGGTGGGGGTACAGGGGACACTGAAGCTTTCTTT.